The 21 T cell receptor beta chains presented below share a single source sample, sequenced in a study of cytomegalovirus exposure and HLA in healthy donors. Produced via immunoSEQ multiplex PCR; TCRdb's table is partial and in-frame only. The profile shows 90,000 to 100,000 clones, 87% of them singletons. Sample: PBMCs. These receptors came from a woman younger than 45 in good health and CMV-seronegative.

The rearrangement joins TRBV7-9 to TRBJ2-7; D is unresolved. Per germline, CDR1 SEHNR and CDR2 FQNEAQ (reference sequence). The V end lost 4 bases, the J end lost 0 bases, and 7 bases lay between the germline ends. The CDR3 extends over 13 amino acids. The DNA of the CDR3 is TGTGCCAGCAGCTCCGTGGCCTCCTACGAGCAGTACTTC. It translates to CASSSVASYEQYF.

This sequence joins TRBV9 and TRBJ2-2, with D perhaps TRBD2 (5 bases). V lost 0 bases and J lost 0, with 12 bases in between. This CDR3 is 17 amino acids long. The germline CDR1 and CDR2 sequences are SGDLS and YYNGEE. The CDR3 sequence: CASSVGRSGPNTGELFF. The CDR3 DNA follows: TGTGCCAGCAGCGTAGGACGGAGCGGTCCGAACACCGGGGAGCTGTTTTTT. Full variable domain (outside the CDR3, taken from reference TRBV9 and TRBJ2-2): DSGVTQTPKHLITATGQRVTLRCSPRSGDLSVYWYQQSLDQGLQFLIQYYNGEERAKGNILERFSAQQFPDLHSELNLSSLELGDSALYFCASSVGRSGPNTGELFFGEGSRLTVL.

V usage is TRBV5-6 and J usage is TRBJ2-5; 9 positions agree with TRBD2. After removal of 0 bases from V and 5 bases from J, the junction contained 5 bases not matched to a gene. Germline loops: CDR1 SGHDT, CDR2 YYEEEE. CDR3 length: 15 amino acids. The CDR3 coding sequence is TGTGCCAGCAGCTTGGGACTAGCGGTCTGGGAGACCCAGTACTTC. This encodes CASSLGLAVWETQYF. The variable domain in full, completed from reference TRBV5-6 and TRBJ2-5, reads DAGVTQSPTHLIKTRGQQVTLRCSPKSGHDTVSWYQQALGQGPQFIFQYYEEEERQRGNFPDRFSGHQFPNYSSELNVNALLLGDSALYLCASSLGLAVWETQYFGPGTRLLVL.

This chain links TRBV6-5 with TRBJ2-5, with 9 bases that match TRBD1. The J segment lost 10 bases and the V segment lost 1 base, leaving 10 bases of the junction unmatched. The V gene's germline CDR1 is MNHEY and CDR2 SVGAGI. The CDR3 runs 15 residues. The CDR3 loop reads CASSYWGQGAEGQYF. The CDR3 DNA follows: TGTGCCAGCAGTTACTGGGGACAGGGCGCAGAGGGCCAGTACTTC.

CDR3 sequence: CASSPGLLYEQYF. For the CDR3, the DNA is TGTGCCAGCAGCCCTGGACTTCTCTACGAGCAGTACTTC. The chain combines TRBV7-7 with TRBJ2-7, with D maybe TRBD2 (5 bases). Germline V gene data show CDR1 as SSHAT and CDR2 as FNYEAQ (reference sequence). The CDR3 is 13 amino acids. V was shortened by 5 bases and J by 3 bases, with 11 bases between the two germline ends.

This chain links TRBV9 with TRBJ2-3, with D possibly matching TRBD2 (6 bases). Germline CDR1 SGDLS, CDR2 YYNGEE. The CDR3 extends over 16 amino acids. V shed 1 base and J shed 1 base, with 13 bases lying between them. Here the CDR3 DNA reads TGTGCCAGCAGCGTATTGGGGCGGGAACGCACAGATACGCAGTATTTT. It specifies CASSVLGRERTDTQYF.

This chain connects TRBV6-5 to TRBJ1-1; weak D call: TRBD1 (6 bases). CDR1 is MNHEY and CDR2 is SVGAGI in the germline V gene. V was trimmed by 0 bases and J by 3 bases, leaving 8 bases between them. This CDR3 has 14 amino acids. CDR3 residues: CASSYSGGDTEAFF. The CDR3 DNA reads as TGTGCCAGCAGTTACTCAGGGGGGGACACTGAAGCTTTCTTT.

The V call is TRBV27, the J call TRBJ2-7; a possible D gene is TRBD2 (6 bases). The CDR3 loop spans 13 amino acids. Germline V gives CDR1 MNHEY, CDR2 SMNVEV (reference sequence). Trimming stripped 8 bases from V and 7 bases from J, with 18 bases between. The CDR3 here is CASSDSLAGEQYF. The DNA of the CDR3 is TGTGCCAGCTCTGACTCCCTGGCGGGGGAGCAGTACTTC.

This chain uses TRBV7-8 with TRBJ2-2, with D possibly TRBD2 on 6 matching bases. Trimming cost V 2 bases and J 4 bases, with 20 bases left between them. The germline V gene has CDR1 SGHVS and CDR2 FQNEAQ. The CDR3 has 18 residues. The DNA for the CDR3 is TGTGCCAGCAGCTTATTTAGGGTTCCGGACGGGGGCACCGGGGAGCTGTTTTTT. Protein product: CASSLFRVPDGGTGELFF.

The V gene is TRBV6-6, the J gene TRBJ1-2, with unresolved D. V was pared by 2 bases and J by 3 bases, with 7 bases between. The V gene's germline CDR1 is MNHNY and CDR2 SVGAGI (reference sequence). This CDR3 is 13 amino acids long. Here the CDR3 reads CASSYGNHYGYTF. The CDR3 coding sequence is TGTGCCAGCAGTTACGGCAACCACTATGGCTACACCTTC.

The rearrangement links TRBV6-1 to TRBJ2-1, with TRBD1 as a possible D gene (5 bases). The germline V gene encodes CDR1 MNHNS and CDR2 SASEGT. The CDR3 spans 12 residues. V shed 7 bases and J shed 6 bases, with 10 bases lying between them. CDR3 sequence reads: CASKTRGNEQFF. The DNA for the CDR3 is TGTGCCAGCAAGACAAGGGGCAATGAGCAGTTCTTC.

The CDR3 reads CASGFANGRGTQYF. CDR3 in DNA: TGTGCTAGTGGTTTTGCTAACGGGAGAGGTACGCAGTATTTT. The chain links TRBV12-5 to TRBJ2-3, with D perhaps matching TRBD2 (6 bases). The V end was cut by 3 bases, the J end by 8 bases, with 15 bases between. The CDR3 runs 14 residues. From germline, CDR1 is LGHNT and CDR2 FRNRAP.

This sequence joins TRBV7-7 and TRBJ2-1; tentatively, D is TRBD2 (5 bases). This CDR3 is built from 14 residues. V lost 5 bases and J lost 8, with 16 bases in between. The germline V gene encodes CDR1 SSHAT and CDR2 FNYEAQ (reference sequence). This CDR3 reads CASSPSGGSDEQFF. Here the CDR3 DNA reads TGTGCCAGCAGCCCGAGTGGTGGGAGCGATGAGCAGTTCTTC.

The chain employs TRBV29-1 and TRBJ1-2; 7 bases fit TRBD1. This CDR3 region has 13 residues. Looked up from germline, CDR1 is SQVTM and CDR2 is ANQGSEA. Losses at the gene ends were 7 bases for V and 3 bases for J; bases not matched to a gene: 8. CDR3 region: CSALTGSYYGYTF. The CDR3 DNA reads as TGCAGCGCATTGACAGGGTCCTACTATGGCTACACCTTC.

The V and J genes are TRBV19 and TRBJ1-5, with 9 bases identical to TRBD1. CDR1 and CDR2 (germline): LNHDA, SQIVND (reference sequence). V dropped 6 bases and J dropped 0; count of bases not matched to a gene: 9. CDR3 length equals 17 residues. The CDR3 loop is CASSGDRVVRSNQPQHF. The CDR3 bases are TGTGCCAGTAGCGGGGACAGGGTAGTTCGTAGCAATCAGCCCCAGCATTTT.

The chain joins TRBV23-1 to TRBJ2-4; TRBD1 aligns across 11 bases. TRBV23-1 is marked as an open reading frame, function uncertain. V dropped 4 bases and J dropped 8; count of bases not matched to a gene: 10. This CDR3 comprises 16 residues. CDR3 bases: TGCGCCAGCAGTCGAACGGACAGGGGGCGGGTAGACATTCAGTACTTC. It yields the protein CASSRTDRGRVDIQYF.

This chain connects TRBV2 to TRBJ1-3; no reliable D call. Between the trimmed V and J ends, which lost 3 bases and 4 bases, there was a span of 10 bases. Per the germline V gene, CDR1 is SNHLY and CDR2 is FYNNEI. There are 14 residues in the CDR3. CDR3 DNA: TGTGCCAGCAGTGAGACGGGAATCGGAAACACCATATATTTT. It yields the protein CASSETGIGNTIYF.

The rearrangement uses TRBV27 and TRBJ2-7; 12 positions agree with TRBD2. CDR3 length equals 17 residues. V lost 8 bases, J lost 6 bases, and 17 bases stayed unmatched. CDR1 is MNHEY and CDR2 is SMNVEV in the germline V gene (reference sequence). CDR3: CASRPLPLAGGPSEQYF. For the CDR3, the DNA is TGTGCCAGCCGACCCCTCCCTCTAGCGGGGGGGCCTTCCGAGCAGTACTTC.

The J gene is TRBJ2-1, the V gene TRBV5-1; D may be TRBD2 (5 bases). V dropped 0 bases and J dropped 8 bases, with 15 bases sitting between them. The CDR3 covers 15 residues. CDR1 SGHRS and CDR2 YFSETQ come from the germline V gene. CDR3 sequence reads: CASSLGLALDDEQFF. CDR3 nucleotide sequence: TGCGCCAGCAGCTTGGGTCTAGCCCTCGACGATGAGCAGTTCTTC.

This clone has only one observation. The CDR3 reads CASNRGVQETQYF. DNA of the CDR3: TGTGCCAGTAATCGCGGGGTACAAGAGACCCAGTACTTC. The gene calls are TRBV19 and TRBJ2-5; weak D call: TRBD2 (6 bases). The CDR3 length is 13 residues. The V end lost 7 bases, the J end lost 2 bases, and 11 bases lay between the germline ends. From germline, CDR1 is LNHDA and CDR2 SQIVND (reference sequence). The full variable domain, with the rest looked up from reference TRBV19 and TRBJ2-5, is DGGITQSPKYLFRKEGQNVTLSCEQNLNHDAMYWYRQDPGQGLRLIYYSQIVNDFQKGDIAEGYSVSREKKESFPLTVTSAQKNPTAFYLCASNRGVQETQYFGPGTRLLVL.

The chain links TRBV15 to TRBJ2-5; possible D gene TRBD2, 5 bases. This CDR3 is 15 amino acids long. Germline V gene sequence: CDR1 LNHNV, CDR2 YYDKDF (reference sequence). V was clipped by 5 bases and J by 2 bases, with 15 bases between them. The CDR3 is CATSGRPGKQETQYF. The CDR3 bases are TGTGCCACCAGCGGGCGGCCGGGGAAACAAGAGACCCAGTACTTC.